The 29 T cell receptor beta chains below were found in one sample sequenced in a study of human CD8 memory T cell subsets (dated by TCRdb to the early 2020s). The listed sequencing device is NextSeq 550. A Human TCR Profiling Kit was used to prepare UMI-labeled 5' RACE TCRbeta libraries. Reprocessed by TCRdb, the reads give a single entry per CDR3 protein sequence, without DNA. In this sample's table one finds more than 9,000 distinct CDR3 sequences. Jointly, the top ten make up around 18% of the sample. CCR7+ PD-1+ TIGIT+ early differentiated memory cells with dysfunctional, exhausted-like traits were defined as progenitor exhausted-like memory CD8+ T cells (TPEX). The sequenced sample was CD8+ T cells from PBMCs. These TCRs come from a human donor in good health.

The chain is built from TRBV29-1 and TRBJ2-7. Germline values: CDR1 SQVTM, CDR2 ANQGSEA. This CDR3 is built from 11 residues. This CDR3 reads CSVFFDYEQYF.

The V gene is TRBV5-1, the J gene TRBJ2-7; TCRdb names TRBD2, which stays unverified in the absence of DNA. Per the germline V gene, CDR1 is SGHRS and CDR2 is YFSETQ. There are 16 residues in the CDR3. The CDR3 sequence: CASSPEFLAEGDEQYF.

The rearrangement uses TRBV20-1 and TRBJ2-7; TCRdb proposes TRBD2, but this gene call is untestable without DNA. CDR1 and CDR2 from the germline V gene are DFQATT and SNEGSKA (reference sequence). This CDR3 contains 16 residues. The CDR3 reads CSAEPTTSGSVNEQYF.

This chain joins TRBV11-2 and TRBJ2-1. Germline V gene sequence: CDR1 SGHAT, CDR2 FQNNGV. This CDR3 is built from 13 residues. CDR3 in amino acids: CASSLFSHNEQFF.

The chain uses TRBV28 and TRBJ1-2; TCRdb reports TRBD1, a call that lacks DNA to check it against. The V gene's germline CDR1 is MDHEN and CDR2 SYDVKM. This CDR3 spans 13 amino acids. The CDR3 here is CASRAPIPYGYTF.

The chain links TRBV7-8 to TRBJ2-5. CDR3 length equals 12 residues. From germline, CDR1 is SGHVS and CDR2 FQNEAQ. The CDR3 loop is CASTGDQETQYF.

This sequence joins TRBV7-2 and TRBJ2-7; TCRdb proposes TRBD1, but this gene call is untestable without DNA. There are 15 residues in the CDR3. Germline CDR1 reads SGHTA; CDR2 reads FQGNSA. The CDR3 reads CASSLGLAGAYEQYF. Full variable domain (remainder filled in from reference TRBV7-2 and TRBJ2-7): GAGVSQSPSNKVTEKGKDVELRCDPISGHTALYWYRQSLGQGLEFLIYFQGNSAPDKSGLPSDRFSAERTGGSVSTLTIQRTQQEDSAVYLCASSLGLAGAYEQYFGPGTRLTVT.

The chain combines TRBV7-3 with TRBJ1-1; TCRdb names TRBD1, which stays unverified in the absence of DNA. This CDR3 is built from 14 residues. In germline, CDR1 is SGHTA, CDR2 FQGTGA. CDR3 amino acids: CASSKGQGNTEAFF.

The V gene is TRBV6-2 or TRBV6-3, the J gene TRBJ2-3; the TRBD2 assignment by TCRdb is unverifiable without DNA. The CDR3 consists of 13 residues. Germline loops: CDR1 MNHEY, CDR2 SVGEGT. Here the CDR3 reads CASSWRGADTQNF.

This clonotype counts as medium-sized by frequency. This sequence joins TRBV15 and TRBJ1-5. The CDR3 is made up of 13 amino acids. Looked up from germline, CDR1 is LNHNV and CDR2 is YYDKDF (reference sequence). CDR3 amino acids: CATSRDKTQPQHF.

The CDR3 is CASSLEGGQPQHF. The gene calls are TRBV7-9 and TRBJ1-5; TCRdb's D gene call, TRBD1, goes unchecked for lack of DNA. This CDR3 comprises 13 residues. Germline lookup yields CDR1 SEHNR and CDR2 FQNEAQ (reference sequence).

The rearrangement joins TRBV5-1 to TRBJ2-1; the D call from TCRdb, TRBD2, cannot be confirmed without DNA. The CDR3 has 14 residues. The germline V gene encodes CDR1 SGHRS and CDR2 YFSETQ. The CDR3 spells CASEGTSFPNEQFF.

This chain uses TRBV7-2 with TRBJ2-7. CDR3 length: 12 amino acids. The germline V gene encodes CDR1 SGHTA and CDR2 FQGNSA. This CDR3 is CASSFPGDEQYF.

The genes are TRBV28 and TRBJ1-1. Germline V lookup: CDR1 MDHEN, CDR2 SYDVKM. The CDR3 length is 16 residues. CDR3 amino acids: CASTRGFRMMNTEAFF.

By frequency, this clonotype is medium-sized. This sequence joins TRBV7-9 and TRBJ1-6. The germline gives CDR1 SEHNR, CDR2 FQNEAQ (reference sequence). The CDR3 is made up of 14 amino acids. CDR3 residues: CASSLVRTNSPLHF.

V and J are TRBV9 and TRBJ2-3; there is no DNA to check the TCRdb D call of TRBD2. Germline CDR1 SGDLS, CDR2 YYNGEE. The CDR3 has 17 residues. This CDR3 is CASSPHSGMRSTDTQYF.

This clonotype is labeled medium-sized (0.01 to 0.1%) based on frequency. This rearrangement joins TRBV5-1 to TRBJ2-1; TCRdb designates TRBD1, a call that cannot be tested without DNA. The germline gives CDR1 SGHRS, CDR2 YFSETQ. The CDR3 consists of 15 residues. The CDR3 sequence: CASTSLQGLDNEQFF.

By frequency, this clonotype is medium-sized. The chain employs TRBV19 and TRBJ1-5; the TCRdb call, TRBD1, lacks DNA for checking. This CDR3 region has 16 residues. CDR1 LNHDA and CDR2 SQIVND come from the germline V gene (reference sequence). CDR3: CASSPLDSRNLQPQHF.

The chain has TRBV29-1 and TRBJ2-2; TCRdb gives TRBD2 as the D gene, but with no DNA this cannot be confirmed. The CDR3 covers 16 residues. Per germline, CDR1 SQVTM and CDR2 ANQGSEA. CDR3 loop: CSVDGLEGLASGELFF.

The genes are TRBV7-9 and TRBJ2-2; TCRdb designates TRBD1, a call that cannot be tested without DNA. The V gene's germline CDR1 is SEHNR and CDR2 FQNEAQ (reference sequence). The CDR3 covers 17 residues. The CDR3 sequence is CASSPPRRGWETGELFF.

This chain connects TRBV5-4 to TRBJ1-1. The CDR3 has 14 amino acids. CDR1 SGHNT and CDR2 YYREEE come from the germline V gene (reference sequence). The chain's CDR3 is CASSLYGSPAEAFF.

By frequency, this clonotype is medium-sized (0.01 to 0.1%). The CDR3 sequence: CASSLGENTEAFF. This chain uses TRBV7-6 with TRBJ1-1. In germline, CDR1 is SGHVS, CDR2 FNYEAQ. The CDR3 totals 13 residues.

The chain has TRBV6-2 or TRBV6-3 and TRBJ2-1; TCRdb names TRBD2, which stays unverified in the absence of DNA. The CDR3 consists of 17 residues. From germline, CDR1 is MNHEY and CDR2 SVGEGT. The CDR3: CASSHGDLAGVGNEQFF.

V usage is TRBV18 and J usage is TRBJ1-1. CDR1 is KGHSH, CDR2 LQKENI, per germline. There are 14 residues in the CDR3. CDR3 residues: CASSPSPDPSEAFF.

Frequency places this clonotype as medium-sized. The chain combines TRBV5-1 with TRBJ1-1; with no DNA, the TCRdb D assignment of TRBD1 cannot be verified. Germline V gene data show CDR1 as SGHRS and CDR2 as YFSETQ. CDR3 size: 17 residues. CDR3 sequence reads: CASSLRDGGAMNTEAFF.

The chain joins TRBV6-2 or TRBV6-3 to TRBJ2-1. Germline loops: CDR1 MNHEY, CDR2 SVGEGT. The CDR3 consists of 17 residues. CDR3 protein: CASSYGEMTRTYNEQFF.

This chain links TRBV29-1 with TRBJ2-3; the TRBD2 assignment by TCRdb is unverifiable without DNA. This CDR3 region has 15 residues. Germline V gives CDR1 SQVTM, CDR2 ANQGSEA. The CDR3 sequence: CSVDLGTSSTDTQYF.

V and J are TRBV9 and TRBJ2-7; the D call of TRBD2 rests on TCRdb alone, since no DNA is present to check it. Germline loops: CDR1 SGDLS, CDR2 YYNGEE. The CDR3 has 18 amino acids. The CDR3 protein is CASSVDSVIGPSHIEQYF.

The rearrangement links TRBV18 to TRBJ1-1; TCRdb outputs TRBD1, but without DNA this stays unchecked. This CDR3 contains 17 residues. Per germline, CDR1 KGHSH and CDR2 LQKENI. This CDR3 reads CASSPSGTGGGNTEAFF.